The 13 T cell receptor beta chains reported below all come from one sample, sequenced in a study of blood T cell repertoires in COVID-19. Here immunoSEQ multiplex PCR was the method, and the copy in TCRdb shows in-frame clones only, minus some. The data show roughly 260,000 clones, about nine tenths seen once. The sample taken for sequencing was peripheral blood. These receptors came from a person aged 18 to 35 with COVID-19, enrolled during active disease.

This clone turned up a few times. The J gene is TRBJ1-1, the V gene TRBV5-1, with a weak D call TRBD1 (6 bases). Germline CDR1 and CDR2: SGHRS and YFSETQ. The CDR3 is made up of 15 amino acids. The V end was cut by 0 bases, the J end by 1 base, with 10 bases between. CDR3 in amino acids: CASSLEGGGNTEAFF. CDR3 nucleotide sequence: TGCGCCAGCAGCTTGGAGGGAGGGGGGAACACTGAAGCTTTCTTT.

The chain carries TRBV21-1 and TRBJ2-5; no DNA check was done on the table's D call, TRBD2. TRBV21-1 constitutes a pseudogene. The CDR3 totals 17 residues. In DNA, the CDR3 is TGTGCCAGCAGCAAAGCCACTAGCGGGGTCGTGAGAGAGACCCAGTACTTC. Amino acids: CASSKATSGVVRETQYF.

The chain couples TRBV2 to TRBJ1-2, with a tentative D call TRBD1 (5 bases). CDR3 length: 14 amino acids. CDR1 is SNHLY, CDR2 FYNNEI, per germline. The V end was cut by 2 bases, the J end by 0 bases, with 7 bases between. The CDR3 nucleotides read TGTGCCAGCAGTGAAAAGGGGACTAACTATGGCTACACCTTC. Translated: CASSEKGTNYGYTF.

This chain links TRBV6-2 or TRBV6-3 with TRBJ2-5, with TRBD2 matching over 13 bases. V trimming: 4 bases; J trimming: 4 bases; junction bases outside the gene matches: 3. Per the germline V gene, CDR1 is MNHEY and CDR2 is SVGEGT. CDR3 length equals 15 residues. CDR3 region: CASSLGLAGVETQYF. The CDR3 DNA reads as TGTGCCAGCAGTTTAGGACTAGCGGGAGTAGAGACCCAGTACTTC.

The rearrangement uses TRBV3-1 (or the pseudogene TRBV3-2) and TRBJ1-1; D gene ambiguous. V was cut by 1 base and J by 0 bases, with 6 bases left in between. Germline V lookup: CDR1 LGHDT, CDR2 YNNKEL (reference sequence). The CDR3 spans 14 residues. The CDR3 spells CASSQGLLNTEAFF. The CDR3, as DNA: TGTGCCAGCAGCCAAGGGCTCCTGAACACTGAAGCTTTCTTT.

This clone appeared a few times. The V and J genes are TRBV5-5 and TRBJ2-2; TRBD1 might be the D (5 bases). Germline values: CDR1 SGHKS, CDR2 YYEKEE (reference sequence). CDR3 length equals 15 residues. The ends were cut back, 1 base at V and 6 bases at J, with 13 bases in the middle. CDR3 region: CASSLLGARAGELFF. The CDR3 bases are TGTGCCAGCAGCTTGCTTGGGGCTCGGGCCGGGGAGCTGTTTTTT.

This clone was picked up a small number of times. This CDR3 reads CASSLAGTGPYGYTF. Here the CDR3 DNA reads TGTGCCAGCAGCTTAGCGGGAACAGGGCCCTATGGCTACACCTTC. This sequence joins TRBV7-6 and TRBJ1-2, with a tentative D call TRBD1 (6 bases). Trimming removed 0 bases at V and 4 bases at J, with 12 bases between. The germline V gene has CDR1 SGHVS and CDR2 FNYEAQ. CDR3 length: 15 amino acids.

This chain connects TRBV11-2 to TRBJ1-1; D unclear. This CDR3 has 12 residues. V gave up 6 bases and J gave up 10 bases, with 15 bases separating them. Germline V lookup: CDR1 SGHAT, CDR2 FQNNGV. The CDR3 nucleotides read TGTGCCAGCAGTCGCGGGCCCCCGACAGCTTTCTTT. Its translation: CASSRGPPTAFF.

Here the CDR3 DNA reads TGTGCCAGCAGTCCTCCCCTAGCGGGAGACCCCTACAATGAGCAGTTCTTC. Its protein is CASSPPLAGDPYNEQFF. The chain employs TRBV28 and TRBJ2-1; 10 nucleotides match TRBD2. After removal of 5 bases from V and 2 bases from J, the junction contained 9 bases not matched to a gene. The CDR3 consists of 17 residues. From germline, CDR1 is MDHEN and CDR2 SYDVKM. The full variable domain, completed using reference TRBV28 and TRBJ2-1, is DVKVTQSSRYLVKRTGEKVFLECVQDMDHENMFWYRQDPGLGLRLIYFSYDVKMKEKGDIPEGYSVSREKKERFSLILESASTNQTSMYLCASSPPLAGDPYNEQFFGPGTRLTVL.

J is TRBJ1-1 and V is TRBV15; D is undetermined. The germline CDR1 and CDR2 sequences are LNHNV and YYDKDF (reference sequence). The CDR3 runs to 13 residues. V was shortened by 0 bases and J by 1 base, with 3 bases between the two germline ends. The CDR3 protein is CATSRERNTEAFF. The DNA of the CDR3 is TGTGCCACCAGCAGAGAGAGGAACACTGAAGCTTTCTTT. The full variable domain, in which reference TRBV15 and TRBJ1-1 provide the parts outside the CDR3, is DAMVIQNPRYQVTQFGKPVTLSCSQTLNHNVMYWYQQKSSQAPKLLFHYYDKDFNNEADTPDNFQSRRPNTSFCFLDIRSPGLGDTAMYLCATSRERNTEAFFGQGTRLTVV.

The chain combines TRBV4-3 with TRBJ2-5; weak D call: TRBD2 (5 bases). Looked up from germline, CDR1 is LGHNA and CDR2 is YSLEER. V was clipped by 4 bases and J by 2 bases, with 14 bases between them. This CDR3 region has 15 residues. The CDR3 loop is CASSPYGGGQETQYF. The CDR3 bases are TGCGCCAGCAGCCCCTACGGAGGCGGTCAAGAGACCCAGTACTTC.

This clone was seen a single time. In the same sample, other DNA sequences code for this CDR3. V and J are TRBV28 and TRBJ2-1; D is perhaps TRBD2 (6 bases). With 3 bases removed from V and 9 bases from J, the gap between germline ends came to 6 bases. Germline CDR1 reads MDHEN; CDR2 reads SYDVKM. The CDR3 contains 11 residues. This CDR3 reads CASSLGGEQFF. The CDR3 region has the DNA TGTGCCAGCAGTTTGGGGGGTGAGCAGTTCTTC.

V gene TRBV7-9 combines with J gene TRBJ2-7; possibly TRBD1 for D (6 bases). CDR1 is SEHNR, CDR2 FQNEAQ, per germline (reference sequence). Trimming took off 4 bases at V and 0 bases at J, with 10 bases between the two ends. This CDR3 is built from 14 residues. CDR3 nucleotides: TGTGCCAGCAGCTCGACAGGTAGCTCCTACGAGCAGTACTTC. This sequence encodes CASSSTGSSYEQYF.